Listed here is a single T cell receptor beta chain. The CDR3 covers 14 residues. V shed 8 bases, J shed 9 bases, and the junction held 8 bases outside the gene matches. CDR1 MGHDK and CDR2 SYGVNS come from the germline V gene. Profiled with immunoSEQ multiplex PCR; TCRdb holds only in-frame clones, not every one. The top ten clones hold around 2% of a sample with about 130,000 clones, approximately 84% of them seen once. The data belong to a study of control samples from healthy donors and cancer patients. This sequence was found in a man younger than 30 in good health. V and J are TRBV25-1 and TRBJ1-6; 9 nucleotides line up with TRBD1. The sequencing input was blood. The CDR3 is CASGNRGLSSPLHF. CDR3 DNA sequence: TGTGCCAGCGGGAACAGGGGGCTTAGTTCACCCCTCCACTTT.